Shown below are 28 T cell receptor beta chains from a single sample sequenced in a study of vaccination effects on CD4 cells after COVID-19. Here immunoSEQ multiplex PCR was the method, and the copy in TCRdb shows in-frame clones only, minus some. The repertoire includes 68,000 or so clones, 80% of them detected once, and 9.5% to 15% sits in the top ten. Expansion of antigen-specific CD4+ T cells with viral peptide pools was carried out by the ViraFEST assay before sequencing. Isolating CD4+ T cells followed less than 11 days of culture. All vaccine recipients tested negative for nucleocapsid antibodies and had never contracted SARS-CoV-2 infection. These TCRs are of unknown antigen specificity. The source was CD4+ T cells from PBMCs cultured with SARS-CoV-2 spike peptides, collected before COVID-19 vaccination. These TCRs come from a human donor who received a COVID-19 vaccine.

V gene TRBV5-1 combines with J gene TRBJ2-5; 8 bases agree with TRBD2. The CDR3 is made up of 14 amino acids. The trim removed 1 base at V and 4 bases at J, leaving 3 bases unmatched. Germline CDR1 and CDR2: SGHRS and YFSETQ. CDR3 bases: TGCGCCAGCAGCTTGAGCCGGGGGGGAGAGACCCAGTACTTC. This codes for CASSLSRGGETQYF.

This clone was seen only once. The CDR3 is CAISESKGYQETQYF. CDR3 in DNA: TGTGCCATCAGTGAGTCGAAGGGGTACCAAGAGACCCAGTACTTC. The chain is built from TRBV10-3 and TRBJ2-5; possible D gene TRBD1, 5 bases. Trimming removed 0 bases at V and 0 bases at J, with 8 bases between. In germline, CDR1 is ENHRY, CDR2 SYGVKD. CDR3 size: 15 residues.

The rearrangement joins TRBV6-6 to TRBJ2-1; either TRBD1 or TRBD2 may fit D (5 bases each). Trimming left V 2 bases short and J 1 base short, with 12 bases between. The CDR3 is 16 residues long. Germline V gene sequence: CDR1 MNHNY, CDR2 SVGAGI (reference sequence). CDR3 region: CASSYDRDPSYNEQFF. CDR3 in DNA: TGTGCCAGCAGTTACGATAGGGACCCTTCCTACAATGAGCAGTTCTTC.

This chain links TRBV27 with TRBJ2-7; 11 nucleotides align to TRBD2. The CDR3 is 14 amino acids. Trimming at V came to 5 bases and at J to 3 bases, leaving 3 bases not matched to a gene. Germline V gene lookup returns CDR1 MNHEY and CDR2 SMNVEV (reference sequence). CDR3 bases: TGTGCCAGCAGTCCGGGACTAGCGGTCTACGAGCAGTACGTC. Its protein product is CASSPGLAVYEQYV.

V and J are TRBV6-5 and TRBJ1-4, with a weak D call TRBD1 (5 bases). V was shortened by 3 bases and J by 5 bases, with 16 bases between the two germline ends. From germline, CDR1 is MNHEY and CDR2 SVGAGI. This CDR3 has 16 amino acids. The DNA for the CDR3 is TGTGCCAGCAGTTATTTGGGCAACTGGGGCAATGAAAAACTGTTTTTT. This codes for CASSYLGNWGNEKLFF.

As for this clone: Other DNA sequences within the sample encode an identical CDR3. This chain uses TRBV6-2 or TRBV6-3 with TRBJ2-5; a possible D gene is TRBD2 (6 bases). The CDR3 consists of 14 residues. Germline V CDR1 and CDR2: MNHEY, SVGEGT. V shed 4 bases and J shed 5 bases, with 14 bases lying between them. CDR3 residues: CASSSGTGEETQYF. The CDR3, as DNA: TGTGCCAGCAGTTCCGGGACGGGGGAGGAGACCCAGTACTTC.

This chain connects TRBV19 to TRBJ1-3; the D is unclear. V lost 5 bases and J 1 base, leaving 9 bases between the germline ends. Germline CDR1 reads LNHDA; CDR2 reads SQIVND (reference sequence). The CDR3 runs to 14 residues. CDR3 region: CASSSRASGNTIYF. The CDR3 region has the DNA TGTGCCAGTAGTTCAAGGGCGTCTGGAAACACCATATATTTT.

The genes are TRBV5-1 and TRBJ2-5, with D perhaps TRBD1 (5 bases). The V end was cut by 4 bases, the J end by 1 base, with 8 bases between. The CDR3 is made up of 13 amino acids. Germline CDR1 reads SGHRS; CDR2 reads YFSETQ. The CDR3 sequence: CASSRDSQETQYF. The CDR3 DNA follows: TGCGCCAGCAGCCGTGACAGCCAAGAGACCCAGTACTTC.

This clone was counted a few times. The chain is built from TRBV18 and TRBJ2-7, with 7 bases fitting TRBD1. V lost 2 bases to trimming and J lost 7 bases; unmatched junction nucleotides: 5. Looked up from germline, CDR1 is KGHSH and CDR2 is LQKENI. This CDR3 is 13 amino acids long. CDR3: CASSPAQGREQYV. The CDR3 nucleotides are TGTGCCAGCTCACCAGCACAGGGGCGGGAGCAGTACGTC.

V and J are TRBV7-3 and TRBJ2-3, with TRBD2 as a possible D gene (5 bases). V was trimmed by 5 bases and J by 0 bases, leaving 9 bases between them. The CDR3 loop spans 14 amino acids. Per the germline V gene, CDR1 is SGHTA and CDR2 is FQGTGA. The CDR3 nucleotides read TGTGCCAGCAGCGAGACTACTAGCACAGATACGCAGTATTTT. Translating gives CASSETTSTDTQYF.

This chain connects TRBV4-3 to TRBJ2-1; no definite D call. Germline CDR1 is LGHNA and CDR2 is YSLEER. The CDR3 has 15 residues. The V end lost 1 base, the J end lost 4 bases, and 11 bases lay between the germline ends. The CDR3 DNA reads as TGCGCCAGCAGCCAAGTGGTGGCTACGTACAATGAGCAGTTCTTC. Translated: CASSQVVATYNEQFF.

The V gene is TRBV5-1, the J gene TRBJ2-5; 8 nucleotides line up with TRBD1. There are 15 residues in the CDR3. V was pared by 3 bases and J by 9 bases, with 13 bases of the junction left unmatched. CDR1 is SGHRS, CDR2 YFSETQ, per germline. CDR3 coding DNA: TGCGCCAGCAGCTATGGACAGGGCACGTCTATGGCCCAGTACTTC. As protein: CASSYGQGTSMAQYF.

This chain connects TRBV11-2 to TRBJ2-2, with 10 bases that match TRBD2. The CDR3 spans 15 residues. V was clipped by 3 bases and J by 5 bases; unmatched bases: 3. Per germline, CDR1 SGHAT and CDR2 FQNNGV. CDR3 region: CASSLLAGETGELFF. The CDR3 coding sequence is TGTGCCAGCAGCTTGCTAGCGGGGGAAACCGGGGAGCTGTTTTTT.

The V call is TRBV7-3, the J call TRBJ2-7; D is perhaps TRBD1 (6 bases). Germline V lookup: CDR1 SGHTA, CDR2 FQGTGA. This CDR3 contains 13 residues. Trimming took 6 bases from V and 7 from J, leaving 16 bases between them. The CDR3 spells CASSLRPGVEQYV. The DNA for the CDR3 is TGTGCCAGCAGTTTACGACCAGGGGTTGAGCAGTACGTC.

This chain uses TRBV5-1 with TRBJ2-5; 8 bases are a match to TRBD2. The CDR3 covers 12 residues. Germline trimming cut 8 bases from V and 5 bases from J; bases unmatched to any gene: 5. Germline V gene lookup returns CDR1 SGHRS and CDR2 YFSETQ. The CDR3 protein is CASREGWETQYF. DNA for the CDR3: TGCGCCAGTCGGGAGGGTTGGGAGACCCAGTACTTC.

The chain carries TRBV21-1 and TRBJ2-7; TRBD2, as called in the table, went unchecked against the DNA. TRBV21-1 is listed as a pseudogene. The CDR3 is 16 residues long. The CDR3 spells CASSKGSLDHWNEQYV. Here the CDR3 DNA reads TGTGCCAGCAGCAAAGGGAGTCTAGATCACTGGAACGAGCAGTACGTC.

This clone was recorded once. This chain connects TRBV5-1 to TRBJ2-5; D gene uncertain. V dropped 0 bases and J dropped 5 bases, with 8 bases sitting between them. The CDR3 totals 13 residues. Looked up from germline, CDR1 is SGHRS and CDR2 is YFSETQ. Here the CDR3 DNA reads TGCGCCAGCAGCTTGGCCCACTCGGAGACCCAGTACTTC. Protein product: CASSLAHSETQYF.

The V gene is TRBV7-8, the J gene TRBJ1-4, with a weak D call TRBD1 (6 bases). This CDR3 region has 15 residues. V lost 4 bases and J 2 bases, leaving 11 bases between the germline ends. The germline V gene encodes CDR1 SGHVS and CDR2 FQNEAQ. CDR3 sequence reads: CASSSWGLTNEKLFF. The DNA for the CDR3 is TGTGCCAGCAGCTCATGGGGGCTTACTAATGAAAAACTGTTTTTT.

The J gene is TRBJ1-4, the V gene TRBV12-3 or TRBV12-4; the D is unclear. The CDR3 sequence is 13 residues long. V was cut by 5 bases and J by 7 bases, with 11 bases left in between. CDR3 in amino acids: CASSMRVGEKLFF. The CDR3 nucleotides are TGTGCCAGCAGTATGAGGGTCGGTGAAAAACTGTTTTTT.

This clone was seen a few times. This chain connects TRBV27 to TRBJ1-5; 9 bases are a match to TRBD1. Losses at the gene ends were 6 bases for V and 3 bases for J; bases not matched to a gene: 12. Looked up from germline, CDR1 is MNHEY and CDR2 is SMNVEV (reference sequence). CDR3 length: 17 residues. The CDR3 DNA reads as TGTGCCAGCAGCAGACGGACAGGGGAGACCCCCAATCAGCCCCAGCATTTT. Amino acid sequence: CASSRRTGETPNQPQHF.

The rearrangement joins TRBV6-5 to TRBJ2-2, with D perhaps TRBD1 (5 bases). The CDR3 loop spans 14 amino acids. Germline V gives CDR1 MNHEY, CDR2 SVGAGI. V gave up 6 bases and J gave up 2 bases, with 10 bases separating them. DNA for the CDR3: TGTGCCAGCAGGCCAGGGATCAACACCGGGGAGCTGTTTTTT. Translated: CASRPGINTGELFF.

The rearrangement uses TRBV19 and TRBJ1-5, with no clear D. In germline, CDR1 is LNHDA, CDR2 SQIVND (reference sequence). The germline V and J ends were trimmed by 5 bases and 1 base, with 21 bases remaining between them. The CDR3 runs to 18 residues. The CDR3 bases are TGTGCCAGTAGTCCCTCTTACGGGCTTACAACAAGCAATCAGCCCCAGCATTTT. Protein product: CASSPSYGLTTSNQPQHF.

This clone appeared once. The V gene is TRBV7-3, the J gene TRBJ2-4; 11 nucleotides line up with TRBD1. This CDR3 is 15 amino acids long. Trimming took 8 bases from V and 3 from J; bases not matched to a gene: 6. Germline V gene sequence: CDR1 SGHTA, CDR2 FQGTGA. CDR3 in DNA: TGTGCCAGCGGCCCCGGGACAGGGGGCAAAAACATTCAGTACTTC. This codes for CASGPGTGGKNIQYF.

The sample holds many counts of this clone. V is TRBV5-1 and J is TRBJ1-6; 7 nucleotides match TRBD1. The CDR3 extends over 14 amino acids. V shed 4 bases, J shed 14 bases, and the junction held 12 bases outside the gene matches. CDR1 and CDR2 from the germline V gene are SGHRS and YFSETQ. The CDR3 DNA reads TGCGCCAGCAGCACCGGGACAGCCCCCTCTACCCTCCACTTT. This translates into CASSTGTAPSTLHF. The full variable domain, with the rest looked up from reference TRBV5-1 and TRBJ1-6, is KAGVTQTPRYLIKTRGQQVTLSCSPISGHRSVSWYQQTPGQGLQFLFEYFSETQRNKGNFPGRFSGRQFSNSRSEMNVSTLELGDSALYLCASSTGTAPSTLHFGNGTRLTVT.

The gene calls are TRBV7-9 and TRBJ2-3; D might be TRBD1 (6 bases). CDR1 and CDR2 (germline): SEHNR, FQNEAQ (reference sequence). The V end lost 2 bases, the J end lost 2 bases, and 14 bases lay between the germline ends. The CDR3 length is 16 residues. CDR3 region: CASSLSTGALTDTQYF. The CDR3 nucleotides are TGTGCCAGCAGCTTATCGACAGGAGCCCTCACAGATACGCAGTATTTT.

This clone was recorded once. The chain links TRBV7-3 to TRBJ2-2; unclear D gene. CDR1 is SGHTA, CDR2 FQGTGA, per germline. The CDR3 consists of 13 residues. The ends were cut back, 5 bases at V and 5 bases at J, with 9 bases in the middle. CDR3 sequence reads: CASSTEQTGELFF. The CDR3 DNA reads as TGTGCCAGCAGCACTGAGCAGACCGGGGAGCTGTTTTTT.

This sequence joins TRBV2 and TRBJ2-2; no clear D gene. Germline CDR1 is SNHLY and CDR2 is FYNNEI. The V and J ends lost 6 bases and 6 bases respectively, with 11 bases between them. This CDR3 has 13 amino acids. For the CDR3, the DNA is TGTGCCAGCAGATTGGGATTGGCCGGGGAGCTGTTTTTT. Its translation is CASRLGLAGELFF. The full variable domain, with the rest looked up from reference TRBV2 and TRBJ2-2, is EPEVTQTPSHQVTQMGQEVILRCVPISNHLYFYWYRQILGQKVEFLVSFYNNEISEKSEIFDDQFSVERPDGSNFTLKIRSTKLEDSAMYFCASRLGLAGELFFGEGSRLTVL.

J is TRBJ1-2 and V is TRBV11-2, with a weak D call TRBD1 (5 bases). Germline V lookup: CDR1 SGHAT, CDR2 FQNNGV. CDR3 length equals 12 residues. V lost 4 bases, J lost 6 bases, and 9 bases lay in between. Here the CDR3 DNA reads TGTGCCAGCAGCTGGGGCGGGGATGGCTACACCTTC. This translates into CASSWGGDGYTF.